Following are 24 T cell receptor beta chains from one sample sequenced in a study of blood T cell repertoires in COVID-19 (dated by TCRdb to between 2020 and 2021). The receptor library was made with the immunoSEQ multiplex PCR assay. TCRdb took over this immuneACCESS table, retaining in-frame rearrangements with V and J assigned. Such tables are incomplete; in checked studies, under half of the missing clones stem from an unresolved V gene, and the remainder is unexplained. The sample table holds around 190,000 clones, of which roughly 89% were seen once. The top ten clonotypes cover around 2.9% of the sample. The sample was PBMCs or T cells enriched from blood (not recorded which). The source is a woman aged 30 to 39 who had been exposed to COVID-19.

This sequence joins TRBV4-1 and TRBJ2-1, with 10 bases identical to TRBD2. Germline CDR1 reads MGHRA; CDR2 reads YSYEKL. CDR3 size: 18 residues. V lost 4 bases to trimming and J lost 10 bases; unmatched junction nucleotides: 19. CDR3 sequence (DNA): TGCGCCAGCAGCCCATTAACACCGTGGACTAGCGGACCATGGGAGCAGTTCTTC. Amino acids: CASSPLTPWTSGPWEQFF.

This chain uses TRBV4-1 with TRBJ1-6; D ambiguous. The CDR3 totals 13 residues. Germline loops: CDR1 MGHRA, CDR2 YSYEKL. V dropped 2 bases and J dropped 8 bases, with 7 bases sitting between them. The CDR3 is CASSQYFDSPLHF. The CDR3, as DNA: TGCGCCAGCAGCCAATACTTCGATTCACCCCTCCACTTT.

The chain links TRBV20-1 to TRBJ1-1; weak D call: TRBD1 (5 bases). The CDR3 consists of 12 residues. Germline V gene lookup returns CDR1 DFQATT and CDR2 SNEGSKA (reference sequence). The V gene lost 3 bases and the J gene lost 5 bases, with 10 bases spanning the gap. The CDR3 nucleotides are TGCAGTGCTAGTCAGGGTAAAACTGAAGCTTTCTTT. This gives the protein CSASQGKTEAFF.

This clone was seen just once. CDR3 sequence reads: CASKRGGPDVHRPQHF. CDR3 DNA sequence: TGTGCCAGCAAACGAGGGGGTCCAGACGTTCACCGGCCCCAGCATTTT. The rearrangement links TRBV2 to TRBJ1-5; D may be TRBD1 (6 bases). Trimming took 7 bases from V and 9 from J, leaving 25 bases between them. The CDR3 spans 16 residues. Germline V lookup: CDR1 SNHLY, CDR2 FYNNEI.

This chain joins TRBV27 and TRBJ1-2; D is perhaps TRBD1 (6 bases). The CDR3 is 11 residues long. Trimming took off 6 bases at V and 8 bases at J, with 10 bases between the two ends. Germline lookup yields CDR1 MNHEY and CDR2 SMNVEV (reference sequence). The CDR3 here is CASSQGLGYTF. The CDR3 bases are TGTGCCAGCAGCCAGGGGTTGGGCTACACCTTC.

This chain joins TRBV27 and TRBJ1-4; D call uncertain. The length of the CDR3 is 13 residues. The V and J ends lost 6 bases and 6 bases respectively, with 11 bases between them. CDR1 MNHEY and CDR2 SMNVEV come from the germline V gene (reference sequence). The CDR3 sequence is CASSTSADEKLFF. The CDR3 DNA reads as TGTGCCAGCAGCACTTCGGCGGATGAAAAACTGTTTTTT.

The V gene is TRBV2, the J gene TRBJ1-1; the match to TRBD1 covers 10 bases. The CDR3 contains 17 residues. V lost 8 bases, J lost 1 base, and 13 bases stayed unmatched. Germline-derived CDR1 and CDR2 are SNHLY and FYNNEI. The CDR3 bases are TGTGCCAGCCGGGACAGGGGAGTTTTTACCCCGAACACTGAAGCTTTCTTT. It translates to CASRDRGVFTPNTEAFF.

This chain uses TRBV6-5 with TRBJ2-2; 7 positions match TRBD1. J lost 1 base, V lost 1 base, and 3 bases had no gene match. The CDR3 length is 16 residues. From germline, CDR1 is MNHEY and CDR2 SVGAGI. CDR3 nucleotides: TGTGCCAGCAGTTACTTTGGACAGGTGAACACCGGGGAGCTGTTTTTT. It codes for CASSYFGQVNTGELFF.

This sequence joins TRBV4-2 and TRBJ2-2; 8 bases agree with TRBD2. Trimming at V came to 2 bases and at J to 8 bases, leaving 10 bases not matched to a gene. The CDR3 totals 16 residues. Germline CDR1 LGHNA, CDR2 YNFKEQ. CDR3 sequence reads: CASSQRTGTSVGELFF. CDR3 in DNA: TGTGCCAGCAGCCAAAGAACCGGGACTAGTGTTGGGGAGCTGTTTTTT.

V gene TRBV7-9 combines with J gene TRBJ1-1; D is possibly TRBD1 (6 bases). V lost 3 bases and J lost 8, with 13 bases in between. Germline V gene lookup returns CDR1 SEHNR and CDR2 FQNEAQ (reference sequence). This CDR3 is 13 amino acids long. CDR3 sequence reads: CASSFRDTVEAFF. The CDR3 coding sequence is TGTGCCAGCAGCTTCCGGGACACAGTAGAAGCTTTCTTT.

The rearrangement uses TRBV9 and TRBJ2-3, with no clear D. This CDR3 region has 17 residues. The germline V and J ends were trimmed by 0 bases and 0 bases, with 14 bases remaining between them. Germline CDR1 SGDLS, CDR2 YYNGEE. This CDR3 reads CASSVGFLGPSTDTQYF. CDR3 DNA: TGTGCCAGCAGCGTAGGGTTCTTGGGCCCTAGCACAGATACGCAGTATTTT.

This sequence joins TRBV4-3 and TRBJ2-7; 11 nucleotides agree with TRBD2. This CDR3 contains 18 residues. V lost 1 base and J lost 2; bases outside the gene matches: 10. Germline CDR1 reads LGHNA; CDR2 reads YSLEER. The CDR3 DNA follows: TGCGCCAGCAGCCAAGTAGAGTCTAGCGGGGGGATTCCCTACGAGCAGTACTTC. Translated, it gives CASSQVESSGGIPYEQYF.

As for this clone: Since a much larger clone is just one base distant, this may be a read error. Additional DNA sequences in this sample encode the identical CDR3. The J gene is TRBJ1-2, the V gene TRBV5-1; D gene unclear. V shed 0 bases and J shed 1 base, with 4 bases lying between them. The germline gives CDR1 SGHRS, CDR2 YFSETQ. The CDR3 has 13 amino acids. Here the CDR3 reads CASSLDSNYGYTF. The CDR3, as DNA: TGCGCCAGCAGCTTGGACAGTAACTATGGCTACACCTTC.

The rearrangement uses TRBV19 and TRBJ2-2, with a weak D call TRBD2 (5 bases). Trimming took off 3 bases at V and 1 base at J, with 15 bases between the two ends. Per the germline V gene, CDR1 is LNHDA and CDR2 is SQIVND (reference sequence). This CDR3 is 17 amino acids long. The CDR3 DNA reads TGTGCCAGTAGTATTTCGTACGGACTCTTGAACACCGGGGAGCTGTTTTTT. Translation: CASSISYGLLNTGELFF.

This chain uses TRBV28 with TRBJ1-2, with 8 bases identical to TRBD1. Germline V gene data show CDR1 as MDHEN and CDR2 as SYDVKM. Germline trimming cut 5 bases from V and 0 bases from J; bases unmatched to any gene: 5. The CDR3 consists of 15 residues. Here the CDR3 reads CASSGGTGANYGYTF. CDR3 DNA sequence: TGTGCCAGCAGTGGGGGGACAGGAGCTAACTATGGCTACACCTTC.

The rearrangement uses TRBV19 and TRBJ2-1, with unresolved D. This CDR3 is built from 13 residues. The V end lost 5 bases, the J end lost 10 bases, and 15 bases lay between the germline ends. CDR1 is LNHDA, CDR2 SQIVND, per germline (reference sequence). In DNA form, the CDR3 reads TGTGCCAGTAGTCCTGAAACTACCCCCGAGCAGTTCTTC. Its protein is CASSPETTPEQFF. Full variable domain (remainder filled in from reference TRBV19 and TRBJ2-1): DGGITQSPKYLFRKEGQNVTLSCEQNLNHDAMYWYRQDPGQGLRLIYYSQIVNDFQKGDIAEGYSVSREKKESFPLTVTSAQKNPTAFYLCASSPETTPEQFFGPGTRLTVL.

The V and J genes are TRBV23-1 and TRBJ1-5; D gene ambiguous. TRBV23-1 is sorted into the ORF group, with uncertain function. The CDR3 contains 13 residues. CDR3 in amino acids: CEQAGYSNQPQHF. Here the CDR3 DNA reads TGCGAGCAGGCGGGGTATAGCAATCAGCCCCAGCATTTT.

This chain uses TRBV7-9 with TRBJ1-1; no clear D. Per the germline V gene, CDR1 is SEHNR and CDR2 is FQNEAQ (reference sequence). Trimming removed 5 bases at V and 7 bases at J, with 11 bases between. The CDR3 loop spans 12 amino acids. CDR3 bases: TGTGCCAGCAGCCCCGGGTTTAATGAAGCTTTCTTT. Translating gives CASSPGFNEAFF. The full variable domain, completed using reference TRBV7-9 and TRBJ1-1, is DTGVSQNPRHKITKRGQNVTFRCDPISEHNRLYWYRQTLGQGPEFLTYFQNEAQLEKSRLLSDRFSAERPKGSFSTLEIQRTEQGDSAMYLCASSPGFNEAFFGQGTRLTVV.

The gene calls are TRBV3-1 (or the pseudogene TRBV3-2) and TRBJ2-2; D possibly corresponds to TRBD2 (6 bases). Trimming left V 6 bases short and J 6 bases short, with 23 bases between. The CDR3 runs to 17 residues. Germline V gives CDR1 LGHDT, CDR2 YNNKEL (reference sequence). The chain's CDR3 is CASRLLRTPREAGELFF. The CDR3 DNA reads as TGTGCCAGCAGACTCCTAAGGACACCGAGGGAGGCCGGGGAGCTGTTTTTT.

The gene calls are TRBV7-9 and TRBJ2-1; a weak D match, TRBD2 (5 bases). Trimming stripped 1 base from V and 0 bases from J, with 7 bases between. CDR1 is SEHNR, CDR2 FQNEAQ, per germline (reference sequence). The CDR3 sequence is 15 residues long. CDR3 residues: CASSLVGVSYNEQFF. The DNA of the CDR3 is TGTGCCAGCAGCTTAGTCGGGGTCTCCTACAATGAGCAGTTCTTC.

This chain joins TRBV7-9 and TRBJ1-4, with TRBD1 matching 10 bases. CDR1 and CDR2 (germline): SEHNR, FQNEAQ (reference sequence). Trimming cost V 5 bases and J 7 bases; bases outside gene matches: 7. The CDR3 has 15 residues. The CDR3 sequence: CASSPPGQGSEKLFF. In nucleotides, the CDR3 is TGTGCCAGCAGCCCACCGGGACAGGGGTCTGAAAAACTGTTTTTT.

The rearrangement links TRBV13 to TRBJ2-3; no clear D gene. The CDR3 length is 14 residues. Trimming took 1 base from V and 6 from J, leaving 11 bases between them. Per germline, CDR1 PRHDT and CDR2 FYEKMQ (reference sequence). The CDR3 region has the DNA TGTGCCAGCAGCTTAGTCAGGAAAGGCGATACGCAGTATTTT. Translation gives CASSLVRKGDTQYF.

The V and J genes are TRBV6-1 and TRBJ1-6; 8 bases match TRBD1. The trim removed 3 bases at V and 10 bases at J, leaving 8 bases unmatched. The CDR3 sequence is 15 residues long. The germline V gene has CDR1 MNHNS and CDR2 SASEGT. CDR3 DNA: TGTGCCAGCAGTGACCGACAGGGGTTGAGGTCACCCCTCCACTTT. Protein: CASSDRQGLRSPLHF.

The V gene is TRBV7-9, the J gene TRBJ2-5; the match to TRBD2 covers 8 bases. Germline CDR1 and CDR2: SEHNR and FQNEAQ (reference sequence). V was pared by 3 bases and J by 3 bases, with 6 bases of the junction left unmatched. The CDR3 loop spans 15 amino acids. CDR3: CASSLSSGVEETQYF. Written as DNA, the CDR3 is TGTGCCAGCAGCTTGAGTAGCGGGGTAGAAGAGACCCAGTACTTC.